This is a list of T cell receptor beta chains from one sample in a study of T cell repertoires in cytomegalovirus infection. From the reads, TCRdb called clonotypes with MiXCR, one entry per CDR3 protein. The sample has 740,000 or so distinct CDR3 sequences, 35% to 40% seen once. Input material: PBMCs. Source of these receptors: a human donor in good health (CMV status not recorded). Some clones in this sample may be carry-over from other donors' samples. Each CDR3 is given without its conserved first and last residue. Each record gives: CDR3 protein, V gene, J gene.

ASKTWEMENTQY,TRBV6-1,TRBJ2-3
AWGGQGNSPLH,TRBV30,TRBJ1-6
ASGPTGGNEQF,TRBV28,TRBJ2-1
ASSSPDGYPSGRAEDTQY,TRBV6-6,TRBJ2-3
ASKISRAEQY,TRBV6-2/TRBV6-3,TRBJ2-7
ASSWGGGYQETQY,TRBV7-2,TRBJ2-5
ASSLSWDRTTEAF,TRBV7-3,TRBJ1-1
ASRPAESSYNEQF,TRBV5-1,TRBJ2-1
ASSPHNNEQF,TRBV14,TRBJ2-1
ATSDLERGVSGETQY,TRBV24-1,TRBJ2-5
SARGGLAGYEQY,TRBV20-1,TRBJ2-7
ASSQGSGNQAYEQY,TRBV12-3/TRBV12-4,TRBJ2-7
ASSVRRNTEAF,TRBV7-2,TRBJ1-1
ASSPWTGEAYEQY,TRBV27,TRBJ2-7
SARDRGTGGNQPQH,TRBV20-1,TRBJ1-5
ASSAGTGVSNQPQH,TRBV9,TRBJ1-5
ASSLMNPNTEAF,TRBV5-1,TRBJ1-1
ASSQVISGGFSYEQY,TRBV4-1,TRBJ2-7
ASSYTGGTNSPLH,TRBV7-6,TRBJ1-6
ASSPDRANEQF,TRBV7-9,TRBJ2-1
ASSESGGYT,TRBV25-1,TRBJ1-2
ASTPAGVPNYGYT,TRBV12-3/TRBV12-4,TRBJ1-2
ASSLGSGRRETQY,TRBV11-1,TRBJ2-5
ASISTPPNNQPQH,TRBV6-6,TRBJ1-5
SARTGSNQPQH,TRBV29-1,TRBJ1-5
ASSLIAGGPNEQF,TRBV7-3,TRBJ2-1
ASSPGLAGGRSYNEQF,TRBV19,TRBJ2-1
ASSMSQDRPNEKLF,TRBV19,TRBJ1-4
ASSPGGGVTEAF,TRBV7-6,TRBJ1-1
ASSLASGALH,TRBV5-4,TRBJ1-6
ASRSSYRGYWGNTEAF,TRBV12-3/TRBV12-4,TRBJ1-1
ASSVTPPSTEAF,TRBV5-5,TRBJ1-1
ASSLTGGAFDEQY,TRBV11-3,TRBJ2-7
ASRPTSGRLHEQY,TRBV28,TRBJ2-7
ASWESGGHTDTQY,TRBV28,TRBJ2-3
ASSELDRARTEAF,TRBV27,TRBJ1-1
ASSLGSQGDEQY,TRBV28,TRBJ2-7
SARDLWGAHGETQY,TRBV20-1,TRBJ2-5
ASSLAPHNNEQF,TRBV7-9,TRBJ2-1
ATKGLATLTDTQY,TRBV28,TRBJ2-3
ASSLGGIRNQPQH,TRBV7-2,TRBJ1-5
ASSSLIGGLGEQY,TRBV11-2,TRBJ2-7